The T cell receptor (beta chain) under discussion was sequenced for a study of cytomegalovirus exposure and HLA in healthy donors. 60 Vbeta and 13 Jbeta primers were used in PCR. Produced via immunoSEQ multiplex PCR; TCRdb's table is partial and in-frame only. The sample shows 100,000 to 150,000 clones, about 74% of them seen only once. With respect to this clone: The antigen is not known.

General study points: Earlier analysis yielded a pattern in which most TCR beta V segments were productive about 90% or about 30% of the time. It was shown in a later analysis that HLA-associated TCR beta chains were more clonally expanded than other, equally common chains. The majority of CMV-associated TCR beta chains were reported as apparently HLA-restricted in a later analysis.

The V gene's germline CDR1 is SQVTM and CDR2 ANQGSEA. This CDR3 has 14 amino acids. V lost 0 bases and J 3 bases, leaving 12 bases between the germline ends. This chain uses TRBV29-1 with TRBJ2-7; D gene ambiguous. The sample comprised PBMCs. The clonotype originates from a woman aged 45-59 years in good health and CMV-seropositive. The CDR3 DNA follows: TGCAGCGTTGAAGAAGATTCGCAACTCTACGAGCAGTACTTC. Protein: CSVEEDSQLYEQYF.